Presented here are 9 T cell receptor beta chains from one specimen sequenced in a study of neurological immune-mediated disorders. MiXCR, applied by TCRdb to the 5' RACE reads, yields one record per CDR3 protein. The sample shows around 130,000 distinct CDR3 sequences, roughly 3.4% of them seen only once. Input material: PBMCs. All receptors derive from a woman aged 25 to 39 with multiple sclerosis.

This clonotype was observed at least ten times. J is TRBJ2-5 and V is TRBV9, with 7 bases that match TRBD2. Germline V gene data show CDR1 as SGDLS and CDR2 as YYNGEE. The CDR3 is 14 amino acids. V lost 0 bases to trimming and J lost 2 bases; unmatched junction nucleotides: 1. The CDR3 DNA reads TGTGCCAGCAGCGTAGCGGGGGGTCAAGAGACCCAGTACTTC. Amino acid sequence: CASSVAGGQETQYF. The entire variable domain, with the rest obtained from reference TRBV9 and TRBJ2-5, is as follows: DSGVTQTPKHLITATGQRVTLRCSPRSGDLSVYWYQQSLDQGLQFLIQYYNGEERAKGNILERFSAQQFPDLHSELNLSSLELGDSALYFCASSVAGGQETQYFGPGTRLLVL.

This clonotype was seen repeatedly, ten times or more. This chain links TRBV12-3 or TRBV12-4 with TRBJ2-1, with D possibly being TRBD2 (5 bases). The CDR3 length is 14 residues. Between the trimmed V and J ends, which lost 2 bases and 8 bases, there was a span of 13 bases. This CDR3 reads CASSLTTSHDEQFF. The CDR3 nucleotides read TGTGCCAGCAGTTTAACAACTAGTCATGATGAGCAGTTCTTC.

Worth noting for this clonotype: A single base separates this from a much larger clone, so it may be a read error. The chain links TRBV20-1 to TRBJ2-3; 8 nucleotides align to TRBD1. The CDR3 is 13 amino acids. CDR1 DFQATT and CDR2 SNEGSKA come from the germline V gene (reference sequence). CDR3 residues: CSQGQAGTDTQYF. DNA for the CDR3: TGCAGCCAGGGACAGGCCGGCACAGATACGCAGTATTTT.

This clonotype was counted at least ten times. The chain is built from TRBV5-6 and TRBJ2-3; D gene uncertain. Germline V gives CDR1 SGHDT, CDR2 YYEEEE. The V and J ends lost 4 bases and 2 bases respectively, with 11 bases between them. This CDR3 contains 14 residues. The CDR3 coding sequence is TGTGCCAGCAGCGTGATAATTTTCACAGATACGCAGTATTTT. Translated, it gives CASSVIIFTDTQYF.

Many counts were recorded for this clonotype. This chain connects TRBV5-1 to TRBJ1-6, with D possibly being TRBD1 (6 bases). The length of the CDR3 is 16 residues. Germline V lookup: CDR1 SGHRS, CDR2 YFSETQ. V lost 0 bases and J lost 7, with 14 bases in between. DNA for the CDR3: TGCGCCAGCAGCTTGGGTTCATGGCAGGGGAATTCACCCCTCCACTTT. Its translation is CASSLGSWQGNSPLHF.

This clonotype was detected ten times or more. J is TRBJ2-1 and V is TRBV27; D tentatively fits TRBD1 or TRBD2 (5 bases each). V lost 6 bases, J lost 2 bases, and 11 bases lay in between. CDR3 size: 14 residues. Germline CDR1 and CDR2: MNHEY and SMNVEV (reference sequence). The CDR3 sequence is CASSRDPTYNEQFF. The CDR3 nucleotides are TGTGCCAGCAGCCGGGACCCGACCTACAATGAGCAGTTCTTC.

This clonotype showed up just a few times. The gene calls are TRBV28 and TRBJ1-2; D is possibly TRBD1 (5 bases). The CDR3 length is 12 residues. Germline V gene data show CDR1 as MDHEN and CDR2 as SYDVKM. The V end lost 4 bases, the J end lost 8 bases, and 11 bases lay between the germline ends. Here the CDR3 reads CASSSGLLGYTF. CDR3 DNA: TGTGCCAGCAGTTCGGGACTTCTCGGCTACACCTTC.

This clonotype was observed at least ten times. The chain is built from TRBV9 and TRBJ1-3; 9 positions match TRBD1. From germline, CDR1 is SGDLS and CDR2 YYNGEE. With 3 bases clipped from V and 5 bases from J, the junction kept 6 bases outside the gene matches. CDR3 length equals 15 residues. The CDR3 bases are TGTGCCAGCAGCGGAATTGACAGGGGGAGAAACACCATATATTTT. Translating gives CASSGIDRGRNTIYF.

Many counts were recorded for this clonotype. This chain uses TRBV6-6 with TRBJ2-1; D gene unclear. The CDR3 covers 17 residues. V dropped 6 bases and J dropped 7 bases, with 25 bases sitting between them. Germline-derived CDR1 and CDR2 are MNHNY and SVGAGI (reference sequence). CDR3: CASSSRPPSSDTNEQFF. Written as DNA, the CDR3 is TGTGCCAGCAGCTCAAGACCCCCCAGCTCCGACACGAATGAGCAGTTCTTC.